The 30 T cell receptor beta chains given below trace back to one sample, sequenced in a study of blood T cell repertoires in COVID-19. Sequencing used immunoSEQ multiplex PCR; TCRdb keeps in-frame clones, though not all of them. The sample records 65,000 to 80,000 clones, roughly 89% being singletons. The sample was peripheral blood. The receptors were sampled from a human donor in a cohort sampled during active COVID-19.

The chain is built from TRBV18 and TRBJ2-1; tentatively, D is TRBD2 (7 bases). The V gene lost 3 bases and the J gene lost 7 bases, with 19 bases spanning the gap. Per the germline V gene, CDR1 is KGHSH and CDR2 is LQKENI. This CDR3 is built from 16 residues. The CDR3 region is CASSPPGGGTANEQFF. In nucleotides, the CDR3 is TGTGCCAGCTCACCTCCCGGCGGGGGCACAGCGAATGAGCAGTTCTTC.

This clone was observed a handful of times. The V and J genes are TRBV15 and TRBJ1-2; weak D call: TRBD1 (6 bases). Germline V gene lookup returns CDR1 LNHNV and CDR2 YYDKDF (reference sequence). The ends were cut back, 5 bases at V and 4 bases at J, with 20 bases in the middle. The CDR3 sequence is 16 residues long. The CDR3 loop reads CATSHGQARGTYGYTF. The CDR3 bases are TGTGCCACCAGCCACGGCCAGGCAAGGGGGACCTATGGCTACACCTTC.

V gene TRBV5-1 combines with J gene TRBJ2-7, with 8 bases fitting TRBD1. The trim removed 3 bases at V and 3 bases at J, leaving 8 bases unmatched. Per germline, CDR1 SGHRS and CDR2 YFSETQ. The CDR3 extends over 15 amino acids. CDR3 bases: TGCGCCAGCAGCTGGGGCGACAGGGGCGGCTACGAGCAGTACTTC. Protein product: CASSWGDRGGYEQYF.

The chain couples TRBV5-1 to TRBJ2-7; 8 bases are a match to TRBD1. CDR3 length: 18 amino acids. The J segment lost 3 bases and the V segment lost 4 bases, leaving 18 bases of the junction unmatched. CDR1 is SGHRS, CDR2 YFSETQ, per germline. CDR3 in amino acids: CASSLQVFGTGLLYEQYF. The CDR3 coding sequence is TGCGCCAGCAGCCTACAGGTATTCGGGACAGGACTACTCTACGAGCAGTACTTC. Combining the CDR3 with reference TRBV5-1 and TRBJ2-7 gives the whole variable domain KAGVTQTPRYLIKTRGQQVTLSCSPISGHRSVSWYQQTPGQGLQFLFEYFSETQRNKGNFPGRFSGRQFSNSRSEMNVSTLELGDSALYLCASSLQVFGTGLLYEQYFGPGTRLTVT.

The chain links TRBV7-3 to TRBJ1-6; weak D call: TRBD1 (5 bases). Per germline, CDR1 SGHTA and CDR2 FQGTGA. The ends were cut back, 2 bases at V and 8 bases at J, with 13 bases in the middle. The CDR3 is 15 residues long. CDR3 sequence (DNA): TGTGCCAGCAGCTTAGGTACAGGTTTTGATTCACCCCTCCACTTT. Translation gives CASSLGTGFDSPLHF. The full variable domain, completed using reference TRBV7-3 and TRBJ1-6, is GAGVSQTPSNKVTEKGKYVELRCDPISGHTALYWYRQSLGQGPEFLIYFQGTGAADDSGLPNDRFFAVRPEGSVSTLKIQRTERGDSAVYLCASSLGTGFDSPLHFGNGTRLTVT.

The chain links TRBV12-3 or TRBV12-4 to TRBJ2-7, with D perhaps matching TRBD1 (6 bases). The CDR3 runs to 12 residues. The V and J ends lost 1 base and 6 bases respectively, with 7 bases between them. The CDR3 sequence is CASSLGGGEQYF. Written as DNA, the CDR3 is TGTGCCAGCAGTTTAGGAGGGGGCGAGCAGTACTTC.

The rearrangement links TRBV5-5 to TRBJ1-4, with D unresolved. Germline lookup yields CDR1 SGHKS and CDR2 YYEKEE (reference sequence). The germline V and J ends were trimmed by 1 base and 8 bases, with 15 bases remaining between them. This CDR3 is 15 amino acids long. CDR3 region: CASSLFGLLGEKLFF. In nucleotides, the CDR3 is TGTGCCAGCAGCTTGTTCGGACTCCTAGGGGAAAAACTGTTTTTT.

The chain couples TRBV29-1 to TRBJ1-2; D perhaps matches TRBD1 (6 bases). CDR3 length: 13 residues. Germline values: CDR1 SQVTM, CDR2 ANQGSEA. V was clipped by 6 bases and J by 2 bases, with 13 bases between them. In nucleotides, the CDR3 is TGCAGCGTCGAACGGGGGGGCAACTATGGCTACACCTTC. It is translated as CSVERGGNYGYTF.

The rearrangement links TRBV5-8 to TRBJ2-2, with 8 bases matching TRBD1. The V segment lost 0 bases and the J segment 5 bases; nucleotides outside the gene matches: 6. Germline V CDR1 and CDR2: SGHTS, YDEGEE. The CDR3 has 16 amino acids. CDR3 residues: CASSLGTGFWTGELFF. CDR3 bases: TGTGCCAGCAGCTTGGGGACAGGGTTTTGGACCGGGGAGCTGTTTTTT.

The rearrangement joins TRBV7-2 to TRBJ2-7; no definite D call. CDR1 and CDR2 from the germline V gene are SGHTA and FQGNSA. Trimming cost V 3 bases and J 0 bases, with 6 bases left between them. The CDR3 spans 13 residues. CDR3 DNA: TGTGCCAGCAGCTTCCCCAGCTCCTACGAGCAGTACTTC. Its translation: CASSFPSSYEQYF.

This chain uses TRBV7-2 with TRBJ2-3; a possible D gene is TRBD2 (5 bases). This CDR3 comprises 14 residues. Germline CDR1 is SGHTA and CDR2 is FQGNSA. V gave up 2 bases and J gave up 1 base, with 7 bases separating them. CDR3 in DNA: TGTGCCAGCAGCTTAATGGAGGGCACAGATACGCAGTATTTT. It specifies CASSLMEGTDTQYF.

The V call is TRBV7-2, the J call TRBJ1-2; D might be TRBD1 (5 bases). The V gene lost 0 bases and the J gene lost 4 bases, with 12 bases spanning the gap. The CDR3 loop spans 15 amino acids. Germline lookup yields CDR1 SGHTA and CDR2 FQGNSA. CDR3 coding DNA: TGTGCCAGCAGCTTAGCGGCCGACAGCACCTATGGCTACACCTTC. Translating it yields CASSLAADSTYGYTF.

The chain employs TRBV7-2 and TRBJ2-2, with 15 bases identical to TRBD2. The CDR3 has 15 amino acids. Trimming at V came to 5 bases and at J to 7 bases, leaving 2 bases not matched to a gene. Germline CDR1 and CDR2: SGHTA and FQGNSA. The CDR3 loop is CASSRTSGGDGELFF. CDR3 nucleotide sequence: TGTGCCAGCAGCCGGACTAGCGGGGGGGACGGGGAGCTGTTTTTT.

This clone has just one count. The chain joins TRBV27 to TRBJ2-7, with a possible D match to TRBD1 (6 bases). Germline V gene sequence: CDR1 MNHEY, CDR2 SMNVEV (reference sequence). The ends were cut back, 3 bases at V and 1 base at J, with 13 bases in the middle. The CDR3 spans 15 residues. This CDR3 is CASSFGPTGSYEQYF. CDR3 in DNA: TGTGCCAGCAGTTTTGGTCCGACAGGTTCCTACGAGCAGTACTTC.

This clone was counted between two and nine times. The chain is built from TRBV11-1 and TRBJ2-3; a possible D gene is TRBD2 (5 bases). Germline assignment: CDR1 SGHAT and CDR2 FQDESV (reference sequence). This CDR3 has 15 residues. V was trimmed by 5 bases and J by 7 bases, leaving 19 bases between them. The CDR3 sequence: CASSPQRASRNTQYF. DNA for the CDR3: TGTGCCAGCAGCCCCCAGAGGGCGAGTAGGAATACGCAGTATTTT.

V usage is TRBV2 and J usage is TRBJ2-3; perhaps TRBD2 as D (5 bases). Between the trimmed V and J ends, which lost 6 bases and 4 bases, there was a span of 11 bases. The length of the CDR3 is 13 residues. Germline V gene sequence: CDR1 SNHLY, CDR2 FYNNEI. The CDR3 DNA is TGTGCCAGCAGGGCAGACTACGCAGATACGCAGTATTTT. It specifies CASRADYADTQYF. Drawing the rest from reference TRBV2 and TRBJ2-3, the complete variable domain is EPEVTQTPSHQVTQMGQEVILRCVPISNHLYFYWYRQILGQKVEFLVSFYNNEISEKSEIFDDQFSVERPDGSNFTLKIRSTKLEDSAMYFCASRADYADTQYFGPGTRLTVL.

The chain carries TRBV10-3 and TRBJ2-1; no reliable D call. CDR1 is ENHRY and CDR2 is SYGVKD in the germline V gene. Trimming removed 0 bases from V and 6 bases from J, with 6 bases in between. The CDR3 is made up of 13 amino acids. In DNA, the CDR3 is TGTGCCATCAGTGAGTCGGCTCCCAATGAGCAGTTCTTC. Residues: CAISESAPNEQFF.

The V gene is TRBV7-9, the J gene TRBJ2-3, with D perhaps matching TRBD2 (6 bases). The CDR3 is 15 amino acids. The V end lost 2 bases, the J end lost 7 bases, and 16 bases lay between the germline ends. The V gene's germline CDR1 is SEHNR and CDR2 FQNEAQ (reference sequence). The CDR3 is CASSLSAGPQNTQYF. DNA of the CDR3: TGTGCCAGCAGCTTATCTGCGGGACCACAGAATACGCAGTATTTT.

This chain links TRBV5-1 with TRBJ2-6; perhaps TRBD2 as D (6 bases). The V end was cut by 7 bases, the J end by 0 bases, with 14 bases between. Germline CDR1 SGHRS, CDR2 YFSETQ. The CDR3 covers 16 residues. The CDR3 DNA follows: TGCGCCAGCGGAGGGACCCCTAGCTCTGGGGCCAACGTCCTGACTTTC. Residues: CASGGTPSSGANVLTF.

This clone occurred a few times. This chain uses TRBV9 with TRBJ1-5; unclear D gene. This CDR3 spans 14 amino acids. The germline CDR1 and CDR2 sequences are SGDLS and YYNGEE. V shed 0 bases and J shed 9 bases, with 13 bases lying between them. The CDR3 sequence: CASSVAHGEWPQHF. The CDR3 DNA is TGTGCCAGCAGCGTAGCTCACGGAGAATGGCCCCAGCATTTT.

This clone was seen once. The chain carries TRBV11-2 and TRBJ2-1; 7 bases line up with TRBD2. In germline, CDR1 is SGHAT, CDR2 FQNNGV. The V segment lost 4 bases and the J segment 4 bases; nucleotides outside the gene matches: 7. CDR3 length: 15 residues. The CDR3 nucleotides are TGTGCCAGCAGCTCAACGATAGCGGGTTACAATGAGCAGTTCTTC. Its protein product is CASSSTIAGYNEQFF.

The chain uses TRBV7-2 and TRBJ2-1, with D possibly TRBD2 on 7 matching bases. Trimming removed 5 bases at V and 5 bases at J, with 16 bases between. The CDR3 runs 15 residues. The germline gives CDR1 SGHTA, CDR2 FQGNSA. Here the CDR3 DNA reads TGTGCCAGCAGCAAAGGGGGGGCGGGAAACAATGAGCAGTTCTTC. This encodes CASSKGGAGNNEQFF.

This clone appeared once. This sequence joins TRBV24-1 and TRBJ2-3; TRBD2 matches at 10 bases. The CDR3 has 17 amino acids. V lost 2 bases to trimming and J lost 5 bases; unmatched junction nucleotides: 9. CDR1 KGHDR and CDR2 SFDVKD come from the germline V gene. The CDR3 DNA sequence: TGTGCCACCAGTGATTCGGGAAGCGGGGGGGCCAAAGATACGCAGTATTTT. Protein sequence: CATSDSGSGGAKDTQYF.

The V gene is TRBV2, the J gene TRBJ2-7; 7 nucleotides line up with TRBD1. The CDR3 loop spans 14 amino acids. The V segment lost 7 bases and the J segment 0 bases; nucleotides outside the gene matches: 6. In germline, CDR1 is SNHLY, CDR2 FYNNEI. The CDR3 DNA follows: TGTGCCAGCAAGGTGGGACAGAGCTCCTACGAGCAGTACTTC. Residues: CASKVGQSSYEQYF.

The CDR3 nucleotides read TGTGCCAGCAGTGAATCCCGGGGACTGCAGGACGAGCAGTACTTC. This translates into CASSESRGLQDEQYF. The J gene is TRBJ2-7, the V gene TRBV6-1, with TRBD2 as a possible D gene (6 bases). The germline gives CDR1 MNHNS, CDR2 SASEGT. This CDR3 comprises 15 residues. Trimming left V 2 bases short and J 5 bases short, with 16 bases between.

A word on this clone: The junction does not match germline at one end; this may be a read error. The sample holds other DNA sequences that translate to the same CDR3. CDR3 nucleotide sequence: TGTGCCAGCAGCCCTCGAAGGGGGTCTGGAAACACTATATATTTT. Translating gives CASSPRRGSGNTIYF. The chain recombines TRBV9 with TRBJ1-3, with D perhaps matching TRBD1 (6 bases). There are 15 residues in the CDR3. Germline values: CDR1 SGDLS, CDR2 YYNGEE.

The CDR3 DNA reads as TGTGCCATCAGTGATGGCGGCCTAGCCAAAAACATTCAGTACTTC. Its protein product is CAISDGGLAKNIQYF. This rearrangement joins TRBV10-3 to TRBJ2-4, with D uncertain. Trimming took 3 bases from V and 0 from J, leaving 9 bases between them. Germline CDR1 and CDR2: ENHRY and SYGVKD. The CDR3 extends over 15 amino acids.

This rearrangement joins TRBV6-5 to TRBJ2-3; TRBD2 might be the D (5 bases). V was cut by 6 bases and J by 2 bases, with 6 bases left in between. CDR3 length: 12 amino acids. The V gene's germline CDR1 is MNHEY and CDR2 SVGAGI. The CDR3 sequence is CASSGVTDTQYF. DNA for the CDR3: TGTGCCAGCAGCGGGGTCACAGATACGCAGTATTTT.

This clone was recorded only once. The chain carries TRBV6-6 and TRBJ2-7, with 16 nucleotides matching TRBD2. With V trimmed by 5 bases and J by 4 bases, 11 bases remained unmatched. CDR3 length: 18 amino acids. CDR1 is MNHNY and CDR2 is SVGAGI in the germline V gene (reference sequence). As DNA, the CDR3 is TGTGCCAGCAGTCAAACCGGGACTAGCGGGGGGGCGTTTTACGAGCAGTACTTC. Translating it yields CASSQTGTSGGAFYEQYF.

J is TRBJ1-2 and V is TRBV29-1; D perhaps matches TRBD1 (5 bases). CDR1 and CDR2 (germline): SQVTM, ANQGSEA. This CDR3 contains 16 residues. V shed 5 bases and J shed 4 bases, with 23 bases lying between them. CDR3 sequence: CSVPNRNGDSAYGYTF. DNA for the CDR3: TGCAGCGTTCCAAATAGAAACGGGGACTCGGCCTATGGCTACACCTTC.